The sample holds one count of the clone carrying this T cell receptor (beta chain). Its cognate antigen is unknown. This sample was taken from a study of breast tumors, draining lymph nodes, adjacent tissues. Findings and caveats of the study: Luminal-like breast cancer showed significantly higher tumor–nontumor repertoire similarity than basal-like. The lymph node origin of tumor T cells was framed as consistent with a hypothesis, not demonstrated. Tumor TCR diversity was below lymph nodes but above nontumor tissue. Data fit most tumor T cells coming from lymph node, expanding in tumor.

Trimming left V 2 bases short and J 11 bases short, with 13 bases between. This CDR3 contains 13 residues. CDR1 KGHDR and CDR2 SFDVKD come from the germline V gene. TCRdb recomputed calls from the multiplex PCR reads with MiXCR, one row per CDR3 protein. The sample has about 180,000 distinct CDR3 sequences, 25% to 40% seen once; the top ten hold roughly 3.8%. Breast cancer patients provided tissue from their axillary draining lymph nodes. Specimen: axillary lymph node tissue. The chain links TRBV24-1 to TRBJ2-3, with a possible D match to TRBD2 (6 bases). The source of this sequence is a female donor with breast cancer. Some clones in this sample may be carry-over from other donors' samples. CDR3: CATSDSGGREQYF. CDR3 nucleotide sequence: TGTGCCACCAGTGATTCCGGGGGTCGGGAGCAGTATTTT.